The clone carrying this T cell receptor (beta chain) was recorded once. Antigen unknown. At one of its ends the junction is not consistent with the germline gene, which may arise from a read error. This sample was taken from a study of T cells in Graves' hyperthyroidism and ophthalmopathy. The study, taken as a whole, reports: The model identified upcoming ophthalmopathy a median approximately six months ahead of onset.

What was amplified from RNA transcripts were TCR beta CDR3 regions. In the first-round RT-PCR of the TCR CDR3, the HTBI primer set was used. In TCRdb, the multiplex PCR reads were re-called with MiXCR into one record per CDR3 protein. The repertoire holds roughly 840,000 distinct CDR3 sequences, roughly 40% seen once, with around 10% in the top ten. Lactation, pregnancy, other autoimmune disease or uncontrolled infection led to exclusion of patients. Per the germline V gene, CDR1 is SGHTA and CDR2 is FQGTGA. The CDR3 runs 16 residues. Sequencing input: blood. This clonotype originated in a man aged 18 to 30 with Graves' hyperthyroidism. The V and J genes are TRBV7-3 and TRBJ2-2; D tentatively fits TRBD1 or TRBD2 (7 bases each). CDR3 coding DNA: TGTACCAGCAGCTGGGGGGGACAGCAGAACACCGGGGAGCTGTTTTTT. It codes for CTSSWGGQQNTGELFF.